The 18 T cell receptor beta chains given below trace back to one sample, sequenced in a study of neurological immune-mediated disorders (dated by TCRdb to the late 2010s). Library creation used 5' RACE. The sequencer listed for this sample is Illumina HiSeq 2500. TCRdb applied fastp at Q25 and MiXCR to the public reads, then kept only in-frame beta chains. Rows merge per CDR3 protein into single entries with the most common DNA and genes. This sample comprises around 50,000 distinct CDR3 sequences, around 25% of them detected only once. The ten most abundant clones make up roughly a quarter of the sample. The sequencing sample was made of PBMCs. These receptors were obtained from a woman aged 70 to 79 in good health.

This clonotype was counted only a few times. The V call is TRBV14, the J call TRBJ2-2; no firm D call. Germline V gene data show CDR1 as SGHDN and CDR2 as FVKESK. V lost 6 bases, J lost 2 bases, and 28 bases lay in between. This CDR3 is built from 20 residues. In DNA form, the CDR3 reads TGTGCCAGCAGTCAATTCAGCTGGGAAAAACCCGACTTTAACACCGGGGAGCTGTTTTTT. Its translation is CASSQFSWEKPDFNTGELFF.

In its sample, this clonotype was seen many times. The rearrangement uses TRBV18 and TRBJ1-1; D is perhaps TRBD1 (5 bases). Trimming shortened V by 3 bases and J by 5 bases, and 16 bases separated the two germline ends. The CDR3 is 15 residues long. The V gene's germline CDR1 is KGHSH and CDR2 LQKENI. CDR3 sequence (DNA): TGTGCCAGCTCACCGGCCCGGGACGCCGGGACTGAAGCTTTCTTT. This codes for CASSPARDAGTEAFF. The whole variable domain, remainder taken from reference TRBV18 and TRBJ1-1, is NAGVMQNPRHLVRRRGQEARLRCSPMKGHSHVYWYRQLPEEGLKFMVYLQKENIIDESGMPKERFSAEFPKEGPSILRIQQVVRGDSAAYFCASSPARDAGTEAFFGQGTRLTVV.

The sample holds many counts of this clonotype. J is TRBJ2-4 and V is TRBV10-3; D may be TRBD2 (5 bases). CDR1 is ENHRY, CDR2 SYGVKD, per germline. V shed 0 bases and J shed 0 bases, with 6 bases lying between them. The CDR3 totals 15 residues. CDR3 protein: CAISESGEAKNIQYF. DNA for the CDR3: TGTGCCATCAGTGAGTCCGGGGAAGCCAAAAACATTCAGTACTTC.

The chain is built from TRBV6-1 and TRBJ1-5; D may be TRBD1 (5 bases). The CDR3 is 13 residues long. Trimming cost V 6 bases and J 6 bases, with 12 bases left between them. Germline loops: CDR1 MNHNS, CDR2 SASEGT. The CDR3 region has the DNA TGTGCCAGCAGCAGGGAGTATCCTCAGCCCCAGCATTTT. Translating gives CASSREYPQPQHF.

V gene TRBV7-9 combines with J gene TRBJ1-3; D remains unclear. With 1 base removed from V and 3 bases from J, the gap between germline ends came to 13 bases. This CDR3 contains 16 residues. The V gene's germline CDR1 is SEHNR and CDR2 FQNEAQ (reference sequence). Written as DNA, the CDR3 is TGTGCCAGCAGCTTAGAGGGCAGTTTAATTGGAAACACCATATATTTT. It translates to CASSLEGSLIGNTIYF.

This clonotype was observed at least ten times. This chain connects TRBV29-1 to TRBJ2-3; maybe TRBD1 (6 bases). The CDR3 loop spans 15 amino acids. The V gene's germline CDR1 is SQVTM and CDR2 ANQGSEA. V was clipped by 1 base and J by 4 bases, with 15 bases between them. CDR3 nucleotides: TGCAGCGTTGAAGGTGCACAGGGTAGGGCAGATACGCAGTATTTT. Its protein product is CSVEGAQGRADTQYF.

This clonotype was counted ten times or more. This chain links TRBV11-2 with TRBJ1-1, with D perhaps TRBD1 (6 bases). Germline CDR1 is SGHAT and CDR2 is FQNNGV. The CDR3 is made up of 14 amino acids. Trimming stripped 8 bases from V and 7 bases from J, with 20 bases between. CDR3 residues: CASLLRGAEGEAFF. The CDR3 DNA reads TGTGCCAGCCTACTTCGGGGGGCGGAGGGTGAAGCTTTCTTT.

There are many counts of this clonotype. This rearrangement joins TRBV12-3 or TRBV12-4 to TRBJ2-2; no clear D gene. The V and J ends lost 3 bases and 6 bases respectively, with 5 bases between them. The CDR3 is 12 residues long. CDR3 nucleotides: TGTGCCAGCAGTTTGTACCCCGGGGAGCTGTTTTTT. It specifies CASSLYPGELFF.

The chain is built from TRBV4-3 and TRBJ2-1, with 9 nucleotides matching TRBD2. V gave up 0 bases and J gave up 5 bases; unmatched junction bases: 5. Germline lookup yields CDR1 LGHNA and CDR2 YSLEER. The CDR3 consists of 16 residues. This CDR3 reads CASSQDEAGGDNEQFF. Written as DNA, the CDR3 is TGCGCCAGCAGCCAAGATGAAGCGGGGGGCGACAATGAGCAGTTCTTC.

In this sample, this clonotype is medium-sized (0.01 to 0.1%). This CDR3 reads CASSFLGATNEKLFF. The CDR3 DNA sequence: TGCGCCAGCAGCTTTCTTGGGGCAACTAATGAAAAACTGTTTTTT. The V gene is TRBV5-1, the J gene TRBJ1-4; no clear D. CDR1 and CDR2 (germline): SGHRS, YFSETQ. V was trimmed by 2 bases and J by 0 bases, leaving 8 bases between them. The CDR3 is made up of 15 amino acids.

V is TRBV4-3 and J is TRBJ1-4; D is unclear. There are 16 residues in the CDR3. V lost 0 bases to trimming and J lost 5 bases, with 13 bases between them. Germline CDR1 is LGHNA and CDR2 is YSLEER. Written as DNA, the CDR3 is TGCGCCAGCAGCCAAGATCTATGGGGAGCGAATGAAAAACTGTTTTTT. Its protein is CASSQDLWGANEKLFF.

This clonotype was recorded many times. The J gene is TRBJ2-7, the V gene TRBV7-9; tentatively, D is TRBD2 (5 bases). V was clipped by 4 bases and J by 2 bases, with 12 bases between them. The CDR3 length is 14 residues. The V gene's germline CDR1 is SEHNR and CDR2 FQNEAQ (reference sequence). The CDR3 loop reads CASSSAGNTYEQYF. The DNA for the CDR3 is TGTGCCAGCAGCTCTGCCGGGAACACCTACGAGCAGTACTTC.

This clonotype was counted ten times or more. The chain carries TRBV5-1 and TRBJ1-3; D is unclear. The CDR3 has 14 residues. Looked up from germline, CDR1 is SGHRS and CDR2 is YFSETQ. Trimming shortened V by 4 bases and J by 3 bases, and 11 bases separated the two germline ends. CDR3 DNA: TGCGCCAGCAGCCCCAGTCTGGATGGAAACACCATATATTTT. Protein product: CASSPSLDGNTIYF.

This clonotype was counted ten times or more. The CDR3 spells CAISLQGGGSYNEQFF. CDR3 DNA: TGTGCCATCAGCCTACAGGGTGGTGGCTCCTACAATGAGCAGTTCTTC. The V and J genes are TRBV10-3 and TRBJ2-1, with TRBD1 as a possible D gene (6 bases). The CDR3 length is 16 residues. Trimming left V 6 bases short and J 0 bases short, with 15 bases between. The germline gives CDR1 ENHRY, CDR2 SYGVKD.

This clonotype came up a few times. The chain carries TRBV6-2 or TRBV6-3 and TRBJ1-2; D gene unclear. The CDR3 loop spans 13 amino acids. V lost 6 bases to trimming and J lost 7 bases, with 15 bases between them. CDR1 is MNHEY and CDR2 is SVGEGT in the germline V gene. The CDR3 loop reads CASSLRGFGGYTF. CDR3 nucleotide sequence: TGTGCCAGCAGCCTTCGAGGGTTCGGTGGCTACACCTTC.

In its sample, this clonotype was seen many times. This chain uses TRBV4-3 with TRBJ2-5; maybe TRBD2 (6 bases). Trimming removed 1 base from V and 5 bases from J, with 14 bases in between. Germline V gene data show CDR1 as LGHNA and CDR2 as YSLEER. This CDR3 is built from 15 residues. The chain's CDR3 is CASSQGGGAGETQYF. CDR3 DNA: TGCGCCAGCAGCCAAGGGGGCGGGGCGGGGGAGACCCAGTACTTC.

Only a few counts were recorded for this clonotype. This chain links TRBV20-1 with TRBJ2-1; 9 bases are shared with TRBD2. Germline CDR1 is DFQATT and CDR2 is SNEGSKA (reference sequence). The CDR3 has 14 residues. The J segment lost 5 bases and the V segment lost 7 bases, leaving 9 bases of the junction unmatched. The CDR3 here is CSGPVAGDHNEQFF. The CDR3 DNA reads TGCAGTGGCCCCGTAGCGGGGGACCACAATGAGCAGTTCTTC.

The gene calls are TRBV20-1 and TRBJ1-2; D is uncertain. Trimming removed 4 bases from V and 2 bases from J, with 5 bases in between. The germline CDR1 and CDR2 sequences are DFQATT and SNEGSKA (reference sequence). This CDR3 comprises 11 residues. The CDR3 loop is CSATLNYGYTF. As DNA, the CDR3 is TGCAGTGCTACTCTGAACTATGGCTACACCTTC.